This TCR beta chain was identified in a study of T cell responses to AZD1222 COVID-19 vaccine. Whole-study findings and limits: When two AZD1222 doses had been given, Spike-specific TCR breadth and depth rose. Possibly, clonal diversity was underestimated; donors were largely white British and included more females.

This CDR3 is built from 14 residues. V was clipped by 2 bases and J by 5 bases; unmatched bases: 4. The germline gives CDR1 MDHEN, CDR2 SYDVKM. Only in-frame clones appear in the TCRdb table, and some are missing; sequencing was by immunoSEQ multiplex PCR. The sample lists roughly 70,000 clones; 75% to 85% were seen once. Concerning this clone: Its antigen is as yet unknown.

The clonotype was recovered from an adult in good health. The material sequenced was peripheral blood, taken on day 0 of MenACWY control vaccination. The rearrangement uses TRBV28 and TRBJ2-7, with 9 bases aligning to TRBD1. The CDR3 reads CASSLGQGYHEQYF. The CDR3 region has the DNA TGTGCCAGCAGTTTAGGACAGGGGTACCACGAGCAGTACTTC.